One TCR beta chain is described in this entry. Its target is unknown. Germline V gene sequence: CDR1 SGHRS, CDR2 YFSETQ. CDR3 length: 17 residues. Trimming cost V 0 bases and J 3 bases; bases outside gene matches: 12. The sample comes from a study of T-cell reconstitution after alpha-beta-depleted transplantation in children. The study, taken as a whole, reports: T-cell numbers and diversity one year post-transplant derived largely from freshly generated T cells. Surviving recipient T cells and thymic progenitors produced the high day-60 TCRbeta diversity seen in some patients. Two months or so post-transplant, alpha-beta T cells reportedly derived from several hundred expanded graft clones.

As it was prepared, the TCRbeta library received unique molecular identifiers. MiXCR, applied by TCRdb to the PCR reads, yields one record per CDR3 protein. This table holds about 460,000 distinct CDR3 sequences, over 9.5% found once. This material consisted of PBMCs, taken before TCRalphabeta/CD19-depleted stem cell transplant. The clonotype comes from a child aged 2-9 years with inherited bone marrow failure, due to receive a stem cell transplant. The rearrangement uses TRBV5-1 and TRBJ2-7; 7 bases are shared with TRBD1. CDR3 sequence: CASSLAKSDRDLYEQYF. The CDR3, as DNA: TGCGCCAGCAGCTTGGCCAAAAGCGACAGGGACCTCTACGAGCAGTACTTC.